This entry lists 18 T cell receptor beta chains sequenced from one sample in a study of control samples from healthy donors and cancer patients. The protocol was immunoSEQ multiplex PCR, while the TCRdb copy is restricted to in-frame clones and leaves out a portion. The repertoire holds approximately 150,000 clones, with roughly 86% as singletons. The sample comprised PBMCs. All receptors come from a man in his fifties or sixties with head and neck cancer.

The gene calls are TRBV12-3 or TRBV12-4 and TRBJ2-7; D unclear. The CDR3 is 13 amino acids. Trimming shortened V by 6 bases and J by 5 bases, and 14 bases separated the two germline ends. The CDR3 loop is CASRPGLIDEQYF. The CDR3 DNA is TGTGCCAGCAGACCCGGGCTGATTGACGAGCAGTACTTC.

This CDR3 is CASSLRGEQPQHF. The CDR3 bases are TGTGCCAGCAGTTTAAGGGGTGAACAGCCCCAGCATTTT. V usage is TRBV28 and J usage is TRBJ1-5, with D tentatively TRBD1 (5 bases). CDR3 length equals 13 residues. Germline lookup yields CDR1 MDHEN and CDR2 SYDVKM. V lost 2 bases and J 7 bases, leaving 9 bases between the germline ends. Supplemented by reference TRBV28 and TRBJ1-5, the full variable domain reads DVKVTQSSRYLVKRTGEKVFLECVQDMDHENMFWYRQDPGLGLRLIYFSYDVKMKEKGDIPEGYSVSREKKERFSLILESASTNQTSMYLCASSLRGEQPQHFGDGTRLSIL.

The chain uses TRBV7-6 and TRBJ2-7; TRBD1 aligns across 9 bases. Looked up from germline, CDR1 is SGHVS and CDR2 is FNYEAQ. The junction had 4 bases not matched to a gene; V was cut back by 4 bases and J by 0 bases. There are 15 residues in the CDR3. CDR3 nucleotides: TGTGCCAGCAGCTACGGACAGGGGATCTCCTACGAGCAGTACTTC. The encoded protein is CASSYGQGISYEQYF.

The chain links TRBV2 to TRBJ1-6; TRBD1 might be the D (5 bases). V was trimmed by 6 bases and J by 5 bases, leaving 11 bases between them. The CDR3 consists of 14 residues. The germline V gene encodes CDR1 SNHLY and CDR2 FYNNEI. The CDR3 reads CASRGDGNNSPLHF. CDR3 DNA: TGTGCCAGCAGAGGGGACGGTAATAATTCACCCCTCCACTTT.

This clone was observed a few times. The sample holds other DNA sequences that translate to the same CDR3. CDR3 sequence (DNA): TGTGCCAGCAGCTTAGTCGGAAATAGCAATCAGCCCCAGCATTTT. Protein product: CASSLVGNSNQPQHF. The chain joins TRBV7-2 to TRBJ1-5; the D is unclear. This CDR3 is 15 amino acids long. Germline V CDR1 and CDR2: SGHTA, FQGNSA. V was shortened by 1 base and J by 0 bases, with 7 bases between the two germline ends. Filled out from reference TRBV7-2 and TRBJ1-5, the complete variable domain reads GAGVSQSPSNKVTEKGKDVELRCDPISGHTALYWYRQSLGQGLEFLIYFQGNSAPDKSGLPSDRFSAERTGGSVSTLTIQRTQQEDSAVYLCASSLVGNSNQPQHFGDGTRLSIL.

The chain uses TRBV3-1 (or the pseudogene TRBV3-2) and TRBJ1-1; 8 positions match TRBD1. The V and J ends lost 1 base and 5 bases, in that order; junction bases with no gene match: 9. The CDR3 has 16 residues. The germline gives CDR1 LGHDT, CDR2 YNNKEL (reference sequence). The CDR3: CASSQADTGGGTEAFF. The CDR3 DNA is TGTGCCAGCAGCCAAGCCGATACAGGGGGAGGGACTGAAGCTTTCTTT.

This chain uses TRBV5-4 with TRBJ2-5, with D perhaps TRBD1 (7 bases). The CDR3 extends over 15 amino acids. V dropped 0 bases and J dropped 5 bases, with 14 bases sitting between them. The germline CDR1 and CDR2 sequences are SGHNT and YYREEE (reference sequence). The DNA of the CDR3 is TGTGCCAGCAGCTTGGGTAGGGGGCGGGATGAGACCCAGTACTTC. Its translation is CASSLGRGRDETQYF.

The chain recombines TRBV14 with TRBJ1-3; TRBD1 agrees at 10 bases. Germline CDR1 SGHDN, CDR2 FVKESK. CDR3 length: 16 residues. J was trimmed by 4 bases and V by 4 bases; bases with no gene match: 7. The CDR3 sequence: CASSRWDRGSGNTIYF. The CDR3 DNA follows: TGTGCCAGCAGCCGTTGGGACAGGGGATCGGGAAACACCATATATTTT.

This rearrangement joins TRBV5-1 to TRBJ1-1; D unresolved. Between the trimmed V and J ends, which lost 1 base and 1 base, there was a span of 5 bases. The length of the CDR3 is 13 residues. Per germline, CDR1 SGHRS and CDR2 YFSETQ. The CDR3 sequence is CASSLNQNTEAFF. CDR3 nucleotides: TGCGCCAGCAGCTTGAATCAGAACACTGAAGCTTTCTTT.

This chain joins TRBV29-1 and TRBJ1-1; D gene ambiguous. The germline CDR1 and CDR2 sequences are SQVTM and ANQGSEA. The V end was cut by 6 bases, the J end by 9 bases, with 11 bases between. The CDR3 sequence is 10 residues long. The CDR3 region has the DNA TGCAGCGTGACACAGACCAAAGCTTTCTTT. It encodes CSVTQTKAFF.

The chain links TRBV11-2 to TRBJ2-2; D ambiguous. There are 16 residues in the CDR3. Germline loops: CDR1 SGHAT, CDR2 FQNNGV. V dropped 0 bases and J dropped 4 bases, with 12 bases sitting between them. The CDR3 DNA reads as TGTGCCAGCAGCTTAGAGGCTGGGCCTGGCACCGGGGAGCTGTTTTTT. Protein product: CASSLEAGPGTGELFF.

The chain links TRBV4-1 to TRBJ2-7; unclear D gene. The CDR3 is 13 amino acids. Trimming cost V 1 base and J 5 bases, with 9 bases left between them. Germline V CDR1 and CDR2: MGHRA, YSYEKL. The CDR3, as DNA: TGCGCCAGCAGCCAAGTGGGGAACCACGAGCAGTACTTC. Its protein product is CASSQVGNHEQYF.

The chain couples TRBV10-3 to TRBJ1-5; a weak D match, TRBD1 (5 bases). In germline, CDR1 is ENHRY, CDR2 SYGVKD. Trimming removed 10 bases from V and 1 base from J, with 20 bases in between. The CDR3 has 16 residues. CDR3 coding DNA: TGTGCCACGGGGGGAAGGGAAAGAGGGAGCAATCAGCCCCAGCATTTT. Its translation: CATGGRERGSNQPQHF.

This clone came up once. V gene TRBV2 combines with J gene TRBJ2-1, with TRBD1 matching 7 bases. Germline-derived CDR1 and CDR2 are SNHLY and FYNNEI. The CDR3 has 15 amino acids. Trimming removed 6 bases from V and 8 bases from J; junction bases left unmatched: 13. For the CDR3, the DNA is TGTGCCAGCAGAAGGGACAGCTACACCAGGGATGAGCAGTTCTTC. Amino acid sequence: CASRRDSYTRDEQFF.

The chain joins TRBV19 to TRBJ2-4; no clear D. The germline V gene has CDR1 LNHDA and CDR2 SQIVND (reference sequence). Deletions cut 2 bases from V and 0 bases from J, with 11 bases between. The CDR3 is 16 amino acids. The CDR3 DNA reads TGTGCCAGTAGTATAACCGACACCCTAGCCAAAAACATTCAGTACTTC. Protein: CASSITDTLAKNIQYF.

The rearrangement links TRBV6-5 to TRBJ1-2; D gene uncertain. Germline V CDR1 and CDR2: MNHEY, SVGAGI. The CDR3 is 10 amino acids. V was trimmed by 6 bases and J by 3 bases, leaving 2 bases between them. CDR3 in amino acids: CASRDYGYTF. Here the CDR3 DNA reads TGTGCCAGCAGGGACTATGGCTACACCTTC.

In this sample, this clone turned up once. This chain joins TRBV30 and TRBJ2-1; D gene unclear. CDR1 and CDR2 from the germline V gene are GTSNPN and SVGIG (reference sequence). Trimming took off 3 bases at V and 10 bases at J, with 10 bases between the two ends. The CDR3 consists of 11 residues. The CDR3 region is CAWSEGGEQFF. CDR3 sequence (DNA): TGTGCCTGGAGCGAAGGCGGAGAGCAGTTCTTC.

This clone came up a few times. This sequence joins TRBV5-1 and TRBJ1-5; possibly TRBD1 for D (5 bases). V shed 2 bases and J shed 7 bases, with 13 bases lying between them. Per the germline V gene, CDR1 is SGHRS and CDR2 is YFSETQ. The CDR3 is made up of 14 amino acids. In nucleotides, the CDR3 is TGCGCCAGCAGCTTAGTGGCAGGGAGGCAGCCCCAGCATTTT. As protein: CASSLVAGRQPQHF.